The clone carrying this TCR beta chain appeared once. Antigen: not known. This same CDR3 is encoded by further DNA sequences in the sample. The data are from a study of shared clonotypes between healthy human individuals. The method was immunoSEQ multiplex PCR; TCRdb's version includes in-frame clones alone and lacks a portion of them. This sample has about 980,000 clones, with 76% found just once. The study's findings and limits: Specimens sampled were limited to blood, with tissue repertoires likely differing.

The V gene lost 0 bases and the J gene lost 8 bases, with 3 bases spanning the gap. The CDR3 contains 11 residues. Germline CDR1 SGHDT, CDR2 YYEEEE. This chain connects TRBV5-6 to TRBJ2-1; D is undetermined. This TCR was sampled from a man younger than 35 in good health. The sample comprised memory CD4+ T cells sorted from blood. Subset denoted: CD45RA-negative fraction. CDR3 sequence (DNA): TGTGCCAGCAGCTTGGTTGATGAGCAGTTCTTC. Its protein is CASSLVDEQFF. Drawing the rest from reference TRBV5-6 and TRBJ2-1, the complete variable domain is DAGVTQSPTHLIKTRGQQVTLRCSPKSGHDTVSWYQQALGQGPQFIFQYYEEEERQRGNFPDRFSGHQFPNYSSELNVNALLLGDSALYLCASSLVDEQFFGPGTRLTVL.